This T cell receptor beta chain is drawn from a study of blood T cells in healthy people across ages. The study's findings and limits: Unknown donor CMV status possibly confounded expanded clonotype changes. A greater number of naive CD4+ cells and higher diversity distinguished long-lived donors from aged donors.

The authors ran a second PCR of roughly 7 to 11 cycles using a sample-barcoded 5' primer and a J-beta primer mix. With 12 random nucleotides, a template-switch adaptor tagged each individual cDNA molecule. TCRdb reprocessed the 5' RACE reads with MiXCR, giving one entry per CDR3 protein. The sample lists more than 650,000 distinct CDR3 sequences; about 20% were seen once. Turning to this clonotype: Its target is unknown.

CDR3 length equals 16 residues. Germline trimming cut 3 bases from V and 6 bases from J; bases unmatched to any gene: 5. The V gene's germline CDR1 is SGHTA and CDR2 FQGNSA. This chain connects TRBV7-2 to TRBJ2-3; TRBD2 matches 14 bases. Sequencing used blood. The sequence derives from a man in his 70s in good health. Here the CDR3 reads CASSFGTSGSGDTQYF. The CDR3 DNA follows: TGTGCCAGCAGCTTTGGGACTAGCGGGAGTGGCGATACGCAGTATTTT.